Each of the 18 T cell receptor beta chains below was sequenced from the same sample in a study of regulatory T cells in long-lasting Graves disease. The sample's time point: newly diagnosed GD, antithyroid drugs for less than 3 months. With RNA extracted from PBMCs as input, the TCR library was made. Arm-PCR of CDR3 regions and iRepertoire HTBI primers were used to build TCR beta libraries. TCRdb re-called the multiplex PCR reads with MiXCR, one entry per CDR3 protein. The table includes 450,000 to 600,000 distinct CDR3 sequences, approximately 13% detected once. The sample also formed part of further work on T cells in Graves' hyperthyroidism and ophthalmopathy.

The sequencing here drew on peripheral blood mononuclear cells (PBMCs), taken at new diagnosis, from a patient treated with antithyroid drugs. These receptors all come from a man aged 30 to 39 with Graves disease.

This chain connects TRBV20-1 to TRBJ2-7, with D tentatively TRBD2 (6 bases). Germline V gene lookup returns CDR1 DFQATT and CDR2 SNEGSKA (reference sequence). CDR3 length: 14 amino acids. CDR3 sequence: CSGWGGANSYEQYF. The CDR3 DNA is TGCAGCGGGTGGGGCGGGGCAAACTCCTACGAGCAGTACTTC.

In its sample, this clonotype was seen a few times. V usage is TRBV5-4 and J usage is TRBJ2-7; 9 bases are a match to TRBD1. The V gene end was trimmed by 2 bases and the J gene end by 5 bases; junction bases not matched to a gene: 5. Germline V gene data show CDR1 as SGHNT and CDR2 as YYREEE (reference sequence). There are 14 residues in the CDR3. The CDR3 DNA follows: TGTGCCAGCAGCTTCCGGGACAGGGAGGACGAGCAGTACTTC. This sequence encodes CASSFRDREDEQYF.

Points on this clonotype: It may be a read error: a sequence one base away is much more abundant. The J gene is TRBJ2-1, the V gene TRBV11-2; 16 nucleotides align to TRBD2. V shed 5 bases and J 5 bases; nucleotides not matched to a gene: 6. The CDR3 is made up of 17 amino acids. CDR1 and CDR2 (germline): SGHAT, FQNNGV. CDR3 nucleotide sequence: TGTGCCAGCAGCCAGGGACTAGCGGGGGGGGTTCACAATGAGCAGTTCTTC. It encodes CASSQGLAGGVHNEQFF.

The chain carries TRBV5-1 and TRBJ2-7; the D gene is possibly TRBD2 (6 bases). V was pared by 0 bases and J by 5 bases, with 12 bases between. The length of the CDR3 is 14 residues. In germline, CDR1 is SGHRS, CDR2 YFSETQ. The CDR3 DNA sequence: TGCGCCAGCAGCTTGGTCGGGAGTCGGGACGAGCAGTACTTC. It yields the protein CASSLVGSRDEQYF.

This clonotype was seen at least ten times. J is TRBJ2-7 and V is TRBV28; the D gene is possibly TRBD2 (5 bases). Between the trimmed V and J ends, which lost 6 bases and 6 bases, there was a span of 21 bases. CDR1 MDHEN and CDR2 SYDVKM come from the germline V gene. This CDR3 is built from 15 residues. CDR3: CASRPPGFLLLEQYF. As DNA, the CDR3 is TGTGCCAGCAGGCCGCCGGGATTCCTCCTCCTCGAGCAGTACTTC.

The table lists this clonotype with many counts. The chain employs TRBV7-2 and TRBJ1-2; possibly TRBD1 for D (5 bases). In germline, CDR1 is SGHTA, CDR2 FQGNSA. V lost 1 base to trimming and J lost 1 base, with 10 bases between them. The CDR3 runs 15 residues. The CDR3 bases are TGTGCCAGCAGCTTAGATTCAGGGTTTAACTATGGCTACACCTTC. This gives the protein CASSLDSGFNYGYTF.

The chain recombines TRBV20-1 with TRBJ2-1; D unresolved. In germline, CDR1 is DFQATT, CDR2 SNEGSKA (reference sequence). The V end was cut by 6 bases, the J end by 0 bases, with 15 bases between. The CDR3 extends over 15 amino acids. CDR3 in DNA: TGCAGTGCGGAAACGACGATGAGCTCCTACAATGAGCAGTTCTTC. It yields the protein CSAETTMSSYNEQFF.

This clonotype has a count of ten or more. The chain carries TRBV5-1 and TRBJ1-1, with a weak D call TRBD1 (6 bases). CDR1 and CDR2 (germline): SGHRS, YFSETQ. V dropped 2 bases and J dropped 5 bases, with 16 bases sitting between them. The CDR3 has 15 amino acids. CDR3 loop: CASSFEGGVGTEAFF. For the CDR3, the DNA is TGCGCCAGCAGCTTTGAGGGGGGTGTAGGGACTGAAGCTTTCTTT.

This clonotype was counted many times. The chain combines TRBV12-3 or TRBV12-4 with TRBJ2-2; D possibly uses TRBD1 or TRBD2 (5 bases each). The V gene lost 2 bases and the J gene lost 7 bases, with 11 bases spanning the gap. This CDR3 is built from 14 residues. The CDR3 is CASSLSGTGGELFF. CDR3 DNA: TGTGCCAGCAGTTTAAGTGGGACGGGCGGGGAGCTGTTTTTT.

This CDR3 reads CSVAGGSSGNTIYF. CDR3 DNA sequence: TGCAGCGTTGCAGGGGGCAGCTCTGGAAACACCATATATTTT. The chain links TRBV29-1 to TRBJ1-3; 8 positions match TRBD1. Germline CDR1 reads SQVTM; CDR2 reads ANQGSEA. V shed 4 bases and J 0 bases; nucleotides not matched to a gene: 2. The CDR3 has 14 amino acids. The full variable domain, rest sourced from reference TRBV29-1 and TRBJ1-3, is SAVISQKPSRDICQRGTSLTIQCQVDSQVTMMFWYRQQPGQSLTLIATANQGSEATYESGFVIDKFPISRPNLTFSTLTVSNMSPEDSSIYLCSVAGGSSGNTIYFGEGSWLTVV.

To note about this clonotype: This may be a read error, as it is one base from a much larger clone. The CDR3 bases are TGTGCCAGCAGCTTAGCGGCAGGGGATAGCAGGGTCCTGACTTTC. As protein: CASSLAAGDSRVLTF. The chain has TRBV7-2 and TRBJ2-6; a possible D gene is TRBD1 (6 bases). Germline V gene lookup returns CDR1 SGHTA and CDR2 FQGNSA. This CDR3 spans 15 amino acids. Trimming pared 0 bases from V and 13 bases from J, leaving 16 bases between. The complete variable domain, with remaining parts taken from reference TRBV7-2 and TRBJ2-6, reads GAGVSQSPSNKVTEKGKDVELRCDPISGHTALYWYRQSLGQGLEFLIYFQGNSAPDKSGLPSDRFSAERTGGSVSTLTIQRTQQEDSAVYLCASSLAAGDSRVLTFGAGSRLTVL.

The CDR3 is CASSPPVWRNTIYF. The CDR3, as DNA: TGTGCCAGCTCACCACCTGTGTGGAGGAACACCATATATTTT. This rearrangement joins TRBV18 to TRBJ1-3; D is unresolved. There are 14 residues in the CDR3. V gave up 0 bases and J gave up 7 bases, with 10 bases separating them. CDR1 is KGHSH, CDR2 LQKENI, per germline.

This clonotype was detected ten times or more. V usage is TRBV6-1 and J usage is TRBJ2-4; 8 bases line up with TRBD2. From germline, CDR1 is MNHNS and CDR2 SASEGT. There are 17 residues in the CDR3. Losses at the gene ends were 3 bases for V and 3 bases for J; bases not matched to a gene: 10. The DNA of the CDR3 is TGTGCCAGCAGTGACGACCGACTAGCGCTAGGCAAAAACATTCAGTACTTC. The encoded protein is CASSDDRLALGKNIQYF.

This clonotype was recorded many times. The chain recombines TRBV24-1 with TRBJ2-7; 8 bases map to TRBD2. Germline trimming cut 4 bases from V and 5 bases from J; bases unmatched to any gene: 12. The CDR3 extends over 16 amino acids. From germline, CDR1 is KGHDR and CDR2 SFDVKD. The CDR3 coding sequence is TGTGCCACCAGTGAAGAGCGGGAGTACAGGTTCCACGAGCAGTACTTC. It codes for CATSEEREYRFHEQYF.

This clonotype was observed many times. V is TRBV9 and J is TRBJ2-5; TRBD2 matches 7 bases. CDR3 length equals 15 residues. V was clipped by 4 bases and J by 5 bases; unmatched bases: 11. Looked up from germline, CDR1 is SGDLS and CDR2 is YYNGEE. CDR3 DNA: TGTGCCAGCAGCAAAGGACTAGAACTATTGGAGACCCAGTACTTC. Amino acid sequence: CASSKGLELLETQYF.

This clonotype was detected only a few times. The J gene is TRBJ1-2, the V gene TRBV20-1; TRBD1 matches 10 bases. This CDR3 comprises 13 residues. Trimming cost V 6 bases and J 7 bases; bases outside gene matches: 8. The germline gives CDR1 DFQATT, CDR2 SNEGSKA (reference sequence). The CDR3: CSAAQTGGSGYTF. CDR3 DNA sequence: TGCAGTGCAGCGCAGACAGGGGGCAGTGGCTACACCTTC.

In this sample, this clonotype turned up many times. The chain combines TRBV20-1 with TRBJ2-1; D unclear. The V and J ends lost 3 bases and 5 bases respectively, with 8 bases between them. The CDR3 runs 12 residues. Germline loops: CDR1 DFQATT, CDR2 SNEGSKA (reference sequence). CDR3: CSASADDNEQFF. The CDR3 DNA follows: TGCAGTGCTAGTGCGGACGACAATGAGCAGTTCTTC.

This clonotype was detected a few times. This chain connects TRBV4-1 to TRBJ2-7; 9 bases agree with TRBD1. Per germline, CDR1 MGHRA and CDR2 YSYEKL. The trim removed 4 bases at V and 9 bases at J, leaving 7 bases unmatched. The CDR3 spans 13 residues. CDR3: CASSLQTGGRQYF. CDR3 nucleotide sequence: TGCGCCAGCAGCCTTCAAACAGGGGGCAGGCAGTACTTC.